This T cell receptor beta chain was captured in a study of cytomegalovirus exposure and HLA in healthy donors. The study, taken as a whole, reports: What was likely a sequencing artifact was a cluster of highly shared sequence variants. The study put some 160 TCR beta chains on its list as cytomegalovirus-associated. The classifier, whose performance was assessed in both the original and validation cohorts, reportedly diagnosed cytomegalovirus status with high specificity and sensitivity.

Regarding this clone: The antigen is unknown.

V shed 6 bases, J shed 5 bases, and the junction held 9 bases outside the gene matches. CDR3 length: 13 amino acids. From germline, CDR1 is SQVTM and CDR2 ANQGSEA. Primers: 60 Vbeta forward and 13 Jbeta reverse. The assay was immunoSEQ multiplex PCR, and TCRdb's table has in-frame clones only and misses some. The table lists some 180,000 clones, approximately 77% of them singletons. This receptor was taken from a man aged 35 to 55 in good health and CMV-seropositive. The rearrangement uses TRBV29-1 and TRBJ2-5; TRBD1 matches 7 bases. Sequencing input: PBMCs. Here the CDR3 DNA reads TGCAGCGTACAGGGGAGCTTTGGGGAGACCCAGTACTTC. It translates to CSVQGSFGETQYF.